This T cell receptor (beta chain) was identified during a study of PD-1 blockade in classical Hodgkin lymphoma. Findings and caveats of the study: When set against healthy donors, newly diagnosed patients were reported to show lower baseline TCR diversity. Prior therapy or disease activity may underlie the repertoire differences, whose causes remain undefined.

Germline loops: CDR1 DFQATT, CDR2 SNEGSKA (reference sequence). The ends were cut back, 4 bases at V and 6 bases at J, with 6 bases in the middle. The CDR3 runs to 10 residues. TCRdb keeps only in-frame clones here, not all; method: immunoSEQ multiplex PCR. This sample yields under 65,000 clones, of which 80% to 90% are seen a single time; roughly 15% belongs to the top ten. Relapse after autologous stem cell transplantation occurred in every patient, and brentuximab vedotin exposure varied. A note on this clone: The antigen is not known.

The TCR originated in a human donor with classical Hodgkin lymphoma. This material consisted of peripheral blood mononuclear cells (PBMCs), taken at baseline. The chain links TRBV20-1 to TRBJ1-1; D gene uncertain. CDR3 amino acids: CSAKRSEAFF. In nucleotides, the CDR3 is TGCAGTGCTAAACGCTCTGAAGCTTTCTTT.